What follows is one T cell receptor (beta chain) and its context. Antigen unknown. V gave up 8 bases and J gave up 15 bases, with 17 bases separating them. The CDR3 runs to 11 residues. Germline CDR1 MNHEY, CDR2 SMNVEV (reference sequence). This sample stems from a study of shared clonotypes between healthy human individuals. Selected positively for CCR7 and CD45RO-negative, naive CD8 cells excluded terminally differentiated effector memory CD45RA+ cells. Donors comprised healthy HIV-negative adults lacking recent acute infections or vaccinations. Measured with immunoSEQ multiplex PCR; TCRdb has only the in-frame clones, and not every one. The profile shows more than 600,000 clones, roughly 94% of them singletons. Whole-study findings and limits: Non-shared clonotypes showed lower generation probabilities than clonotypes common to all four donors. Despite large depth, rarefaction showed incomplete sorted-subset sequencing.

The sequenced sample consisted of naive CD8+ T cells sorted from blood. V usage is TRBV27 and J usage is TRBJ2-4; no clear D. The clonotype was recovered from a man under 40 in good health. This CDR3 reads CASLSKGFLYF. CDR3 coding DNA: TGTGCCAGCCTCTCGAAGGGTTTTTTGTACTTC.